A single sample is the source of the 12 T cell receptor beta chains below, sequenced in a study of blood T cell repertoires in COVID-19. Here immunoSEQ multiplex PCR was the method, and the copy in TCRdb shows in-frame clones only, minus some. The sample consists of some 45,000 clones, about 92% of them appearing once. The specimen sequenced was peripheral blood. The receptors come from a human donor in a cohort sampled during active COVID-19.

CDR3 residues: CASSPSGSETQYF. For the CDR3, the DNA is TGCGCCAGCAGCCCCAGCGGTTCAGAGACCCAGTACTTC. V and J are TRBV5-1 and TRBJ2-5; D perhaps matches TRBD2 (5 bases). V shed 4 bases and J shed 4 bases, with 11 bases lying between them. Germline V CDR1 and CDR2: SGHRS, YFSETQ. The CDR3 has 13 amino acids.

The chain couples TRBV27 to TRBJ2-5; 9 bases agree with TRBD1. The CDR3 length is 14 residues. The V gene's germline CDR1 is MNHEY and CDR2 SMNVEV (reference sequence). J lost 5 bases, V lost 8 bases, and 9 bases had no gene match. For the CDR3, the DNA is TGTGCCAGCGGGAAACAGGGGGCGGGGGAGACCCAGTACTTC. Protein: CASGKQGAGETQYF.

The chain is built from TRBV18 and TRBJ2-1; TRBD2 agrees at 11 bases. The CDR3 totals 14 residues. The J segment lost 7 bases and the V segment lost 3 bases, leaving 2 bases of the junction unmatched. CDR1 KGHSH and CDR2 LQKENI come from the germline V gene. CDR3 in DNA: TGTGCCAGCTCACCGGGACTAGCGGAGAATGAGCAGTTCTTC. Amino acid sequence: CASSPGLAENEQFF.

Notes on this clone: Mismatch with germline at one junction end may stem from a read error. This chain links TRBV2 with TRBJ1-2, with a tentative D call TRBD1 (6 bases). The CDR3 runs 14 residues. The germline gives CDR1 SNHLY, CDR2 FYNNEI. The CDR3, as DNA: TGTGGCGCGCGGGGGGACACCTCTAAGTATGGCTACACCTTC. Protein: CGARGDTSKYGYTF. Looking up the rest from reference TRBV2 and TRBJ1-2 gives the full variable domain: EPEVTQTPSHQVTQMGQEVILRCVPISNHLYFYWYRQILGQKVEFLVSFYNNEISEKSEIFDDQFSVERPDGSNFTLKIRSTKLEDSAMYFCGARGDTSKYGYTFGSGTRLTVV.

V gene TRBV3-1 (or the pseudogene TRBV3-2) combines with J gene TRBJ1-3, with unresolved D. CDR1 is LGHDT and CDR2 is YNNKEL in the germline V gene (reference sequence). The CDR3 contains 13 residues. V lost 6 bases to trimming and J lost 3 bases, with 9 bases between them. The CDR3 region has the DNA TGTGCCAGCAGAAGGAGGGATGGAAACACCATATATTTT. It yields the protein CASRRRDGNTIYF.

The rearrangement links TRBV5-1 to TRBJ2-2; tentative D call: TRBD2 (5 bases). Trimming shortened V by 0 bases and J by 4 bases, and 7 bases separated the two germline ends. Looked up from germline, CDR1 is SGHRS and CDR2 is YFSETQ. The CDR3 extends over 14 amino acids. CDR3: CASSLGAGTGELFF. The DNA for the CDR3 is TGCGCCAGCAGCTTGGGGGCGGGCACCGGGGAGCTGTTTTTT.

V gene TRBV10-3 combines with J gene TRBJ2-7; D is possibly TRBD2 (6 bases). There are 16 residues in the CDR3. The germline V and J ends were trimmed by 4 bases and 0 bases, with 16 bases remaining between them. CDR1 is ENHRY, CDR2 SYGVKD, per germline. This CDR3 is CAISVGTQESSYEQYF. In DNA form, the CDR3 reads TGTGCCATCAGTGTTGGGACTCAGGAAAGCTCCTACGAGCAGTACTTC.

The V call is TRBV7-8, the J call TRBJ2-2; D is uncertain. In germline, CDR1 is SGHVS, CDR2 FQNEAQ. Trimming pared 5 bases from V and 3 bases from J, leaving 4 bases between. The CDR3 consists of 12 residues. The DNA for the CDR3 is TGTGCCAGCAGCCCATACACCGGGGAGCTGTTTTTT. It encodes CASSPYTGELFF.

The genes are TRBV5-5 and TRBJ2-6; TRBD2 matches at 10 bases. Germline V gene lookup returns CDR1 SGHKS and CDR2 YYEKEE (reference sequence). The length of the CDR3 is 19 residues. The V and J ends lost 4 bases and 1 base, in that order; junction bases with no gene match: 11. CDR3 protein: CASSRTLAGGSSGANVLTF. The CDR3 DNA reads as TGTGCCAGCAGCCGAACCTTAGCGGGGGGAAGTTCTGGGGCCAACGTCCTGACTTTC. Full variable domain (remainder filled in from reference TRBV5-5 and TRBJ2-6): DAGVTQSPTHLIKTRGQQVTLRCSPISGHKSVSWYQQVLGQGPQFIFQYYEKEERGRGNFPDRFSARQFPNYSSELNVNALLLGDSALYLCASSRTLAGGSSGANVLTFGAGSRLTVL.

The chain is built from TRBV19 and TRBJ2-1, with a possible D match to TRBD2 (7 bases). Trimming removed 0 bases at V and 6 bases at J, with 27 bases between. The CDR3 is made up of 20 amino acids. Germline CDR1 is LNHDA and CDR2 is SQIVND (reference sequence). In DNA form, the CDR3 reads TGTGCCAGTAGTATAGATCTATTTTGGGGGGGGCTTCAAGGAGGCAATGAGCAGTTCTTC. Translating it yields CASSIDLFWGGLQGGNEQFF.

This chain links TRBV10-1 with TRBJ2-7, with 10 bases matching TRBD1. Germline trimming cut 4 bases from V and 0 bases from J; bases unmatched to any gene: 0. This CDR3 spans 14 amino acids. Germline lookup yields CDR1 WNHNN and CDR2 SYGVQD (reference sequence). In DNA form, the CDR3 reads TGCGCCAGCAGTGGGACAGGGGGCTCCTACGAGCAGTACTTC. It encodes CASSGTGGSYEQYF.

This chain joins TRBV18 and TRBJ2-1; TRBD2 matches at 12 bases. Germline-derived CDR1 and CDR2 are KGHSH and LQKENI. The junction had 3 bases not matched to a gene; V was cut back by 3 bases and J by 6 bases. The CDR3 covers 15 residues. The CDR3 coding sequence is TGTGCCAGCTCACCCGGACTAGCGGGGCGCAATGAGCAGTTCTTC. Protein: CASSPGLAGRNEQFF.